Included here is one T cell receptor (beta chain) sequence, with context. Its antigen is still unknown. The entry originates in a study of T cells after yellow fever vaccination. Study-level points and caveats: FACS-sorted repertoires could contain abundant clonotypes contaminating from the bulk population.

MiXCR was run by TCRdb on the 5' RACE reads, yielding one entry per CDR3 protein. The sample shows hundreds of thousands of distinct CDR3 sequences, 18% of them seen only once. CDR1 and CDR2 (germline): MNHEY, SVGAGI. The CDR3 is 15 amino acids. V dropped 4 bases and J dropped 6 bases, with 15 bases sitting between them. This rearrangement joins TRBV6-5 to TRBJ2-2; D not resolved. Specimen: PBMCs, collected before the yellow fever booster vaccination. This sequence was found in a young man who received the YFV17D yellow fever vaccine. CDR3 nucleotides: TGTGCCAGCAGTTTTCTCTCCGGTCGGGCCGGGGAGCTGTTTTTT. Encoded protein: CASSFLSGRAGELFF.